This TCR beta chain was retrieved from a study of cytomegalovirus exposure and HLA in healthy donors. PCR used 60 Vbeta primers and 13 Jbeta primers. The method was immunoSEQ multiplex PCR; TCRdb's version includes in-frame clones alone and lacks a portion of them. The table lists tens of thousands of clones, roughly 82% of them singletons. This clone showed up just once. No antigen is known for it. With 0 bases clipped from V and 3 bases from J, the junction kept 4 bases outside the gene matches. CDR3 size: 15 residues. Per germline, CDR1 MNHEY and CDR2 SVGAGI. Healthy bone marrow donors supplied every sample. Donors were ostensibly healthy at sampling, although undocumented immune exposures were probable. Study-level points and caveats: The authors excluded some V segments, including TRBV6-2 and TRBV6-3, as indistinguishable.

Sequencing was done on a sample of PBMCs. The sequence came from a male donor in good health and CMV-seropositive. V usage is TRBV6-5 and J usage is TRBJ2-7; TRBD2 matches at 8 bases. The chain's CDR3 is CASSYSASGFYEQYF. The DNA for the CDR3 is TGTGCCAGCAGTTACTCGGCTAGCGGGTTCTACGAGCAGTACTTC.